Presented here are 15 T cell receptor beta chains from one specimen sequenced in a study of control samples from healthy donors and cancer patients. Assay used: immunoSEQ multiplex PCR; TCRdb lists only in-frame clones, some missing. The sample yields around 48,000 clones, approximately 93% seen once. The sequenced sample was PBMCs. The receptors originated from a woman aged 50 to 65 with head and neck cancer.

The table lists this clone with a count of one. The chain couples TRBV19 to TRBJ1-6; D might be TRBD1 (5 bases). Trimming stripped 4 bases from V and 7 bases from J, with 14 bases between. Germline CDR1 reads LNHDA; CDR2 reads SQIVND (reference sequence). The CDR3 totals 15 residues. The CDR3 loop reads CASSRPGTGNSPLHF. In nucleotides, the CDR3 is TGTGCCAGTAGTAGACCGGGTACAGGCAATTCACCCCTCCACTTT.

CDR3 nucleotides: TGTGCCAGCAGCCGGAGCTCCTACGAGCAGTACTTC. Translation: CASSRSSYEQYF. V gene TRBV14 combines with J gene TRBJ2-7; D gene uncertain. Germline V gene data show CDR1 as SGHDN and CDR2 as FVKESK. Trimming cost V 4 bases and J 0 bases, with 4 bases left between them. The CDR3 spans 12 residues.

The chain uses TRBV7-2 and TRBJ1-1, with D unclear. From germline, CDR1 is SGHTA and CDR2 FQGNSA. The CDR3 consists of 13 residues. The V end lost 3 bases, the J end lost 3 bases, and 8 bases lay between the germline ends. The chain's CDR3 is CASSFTVDTEAFF. For the CDR3, the DNA is TGTGCCAGCAGCTTCACCGTAGACACTGAAGCTTTCTTT.

The chain carries TRBV7-2 and TRBJ2-2, with 14 bases that match TRBD2. The germline gives CDR1 SGHTA, CDR2 FQGNSA. With 4 bases clipped from V and 6 bases from J, the junction kept 1 base outside the gene matches. The CDR3 consists of 15 residues. The CDR3 is CASSSGLAGAGELFF. The DNA of the CDR3 is TGTGCCAGCAGCTCGGGACTAGCGGGAGCCGGGGAGCTGTTTTTT.

CDR3 bases: TGTGCCAGCAGCCAGGGACTAGCGGAAAACATTCAGTACTTC. Translating gives CASSQGLAENIQYF. The chain joins TRBV5-4 to TRBJ2-4; 11 bases are shared with TRBD2. The CDR3 contains 14 residues. The junction had 2 bases not matched to a gene; V was cut back by 4 bases and J by 5 bases. Looked up from germline, CDR1 is SGHNT and CDR2 is YYREEE (reference sequence).

The V gene is TRBV7-9, the J gene TRBJ2-7, with 8 positions matching TRBD2. J was trimmed by 6 bases and V by 5 bases; bases with no gene match: 12. CDR3 length equals 15 residues. CDR1 and CDR2 (germline): SEHNR, FQNEAQ (reference sequence). DNA for the CDR3: TGTGCCAGCAGCATAGGCGGACTAGCTTCTTCCGAGCAGTACTTC. This encodes CASSIGGLASSEQYF.

This chain connects TRBV9 to TRBJ1-1; the D gene is possibly TRBD1 (5 bases). The CDR3 totals 15 residues. Germline V CDR1 and CDR2: SGDLS, YYNGEE. Trimming shortened V by 0 bases and J by 1 base, and 10 bases separated the two germline ends. The CDR3 reads CASSVGAGRNTEAFF. Written as DNA, the CDR3 is TGTGCCAGCAGCGTAGGGGCAGGGCGGAACACTGAAGCTTTCTTT.

The chain carries TRBV14 and TRBJ2-5, with D possibly TRBD1 on 6 matching bases. The CDR3 spans 14 residues. The V end was cut by 4 bases, the J end by 0 bases, with 9 bases between. The germline V gene has CDR1 SGHDN and CDR2 FVKESK. The CDR3 spells CASSRDRYQETQYF. CDR3 nucleotides: TGTGCCAGCAGCCGTGACAGGTACCAAGAGACCCAGTACTTC. Complete variable domain (other parts from reference TRBV14 and TRBJ2-5): EAGVTQFPSHSVIEKGQTVTLRCDPISGHDNLYWYRRVMGKEIKFLLHFVKESKQDESGMPNNRFLAERTGGTYSTLKVQPAELEDSGVYFCASSRDRYQETQYFGPGTRLLVL.

The CDR3 DNA reads as TGTGCCTGGACGGGGGGGGGTCATCAGCCCCAGCATTTT. Translation gives CAWTGGGHQPQHF. The genes are TRBV30 and TRBJ1-5; D perhaps matches TRBD1 (5 bases). The V end lost 4 bases, the J end lost 5 bases, and 12 bases lay between the germline ends. This CDR3 has 13 residues. Germline values: CDR1 GTSNPN, CDR2 SVGIG (reference sequence).

The V gene is TRBV9, the J gene TRBJ2-3; the D is unclear. Germline V gene sequence: CDR1 SGDLS, CDR2 YYNGEE. The CDR3 extends over 15 amino acids. V was clipped by 0 bases and J by 3 bases, with 11 bases between them. CDR3 protein: CASSVEVKRTDTQYF. In nucleotides, the CDR3 is TGTGCCAGCAGCGTAGAAGTAAAACGGACAGATACGCAGTATTTT.

The genes are TRBV5-5 and TRBJ1-5, with D uncertain. Trimming removed 0 bases from V and 3 bases from J, with 7 bases in between. Germline V gives CDR1 SGHKS, CDR2 YYEKEE (reference sequence). This CDR3 is 14 amino acids long. CDR3 in amino acids: CASSLAVLNQPQHF. The CDR3 DNA reads as TGTGCCAGCAGCTTGGCTGTCCTCAATCAGCCCCAGCATTTT.

This sequence joins TRBV14 and TRBJ1-1; D perhaps matches TRBD1 (6 bases). The V gene lost 1 base and the J gene lost 5 bases, with 14 bases spanning the gap. Germline V CDR1 and CDR2: SGHDN, FVKESK. CDR3 length equals 15 residues. Here the CDR3 DNA reads TGTGCCAGCAGCCAAGCGAGGGGGGCAGGGACTGAAGCTTTCTTT. Translated, it gives CASSQARGAGTEAFF.

This chain connects TRBV24-1 to TRBJ2-2, with D unresolved. This CDR3 comprises 15 residues. V was trimmed by 5 bases and J by 4 bases, leaving 13 bases between them. Germline CDR1 KGHDR, CDR2 SFDVKD. The CDR3 reads CATSGIRAATGELFF. The DNA of the CDR3 is TGTGCCACCAGTGGGATCCGGGCTGCCACCGGGGAGCTGTTTTTT.

This clone has only one observation. The V call is TRBV7-2, the J call TRBJ2-2; 8 nucleotides align to TRBD2. The CDR3 covers 14 residues. The germline V gene has CDR1 SGHTA and CDR2 FQGNSA. The V gene end was trimmed by 8 bases and the J gene end by 5 bases; junction bases not matched to a gene: 7. CDR3 loop: CASAGGRLTGELFF. The CDR3 region has the DNA TGTGCCAGCGCCGGCGGGAGGCTAACCGGGGAGCTGTTTTTT.

The V gene is TRBV30, the J gene TRBJ1-2, with unresolved D. This CDR3 contains 11 residues. CDR1 and CDR2 (germline): GTSNPN, SVGIG (reference sequence). V lost 2 bases and J lost 8, with 9 bases in between. The CDR3 region has the DNA TGTGCCTGGAGTCAGAGGGCGGGCTACACCTTC. Protein sequence: CAWSQRAGYTF.